This TCR beta chain was identified in a study of T cells in Graves' hyperthyroidism and ophthalmopathy (dated by TCRdb to the late 2010s). At the level of the whole study: Peripheral blood samples were taken at the time of initial diagnosis, prior to any treatment. TCR V-J signatures able to tell the groups apart were searched for in a discovery cohort of 100 patients, of whom under 45 had Graves' ophthalmopathy and about 60 had stable Graves' hyperthyroidism. Whether ophthalmopathy could be predicted prospectively was tested in an independent validation cohort made up of approximately 19 hyperthyroidism patients plus 17 patients who later progressed to ophthalmopathy. The 100 discovery patients were divided at random into training and test sets in a 7:3 ratio. The study also compared thyroid tissue and blood T-cell repertoires from 5 to 7 Graves' hyperthyroidism patients. After blood sampling, hyperthyroidism patients were treated with methimazole at a starting dose of 30 mg daily, and ophthalmopathy patients were treated with high-dose intravenous methylprednisolone. The paper describes TCR Vbeta CDR3 sequencing of 135 peripheral blood samples, made up of some 40 ophthalmopathy patients, roughly 75 hyperthyroidism patients and 17 progressor patients.

At the junction V is shortened by 4 bases and J by 5 bases; bases outside the gene matches: 9. From the cysteine through the phenylalanine, the CDR3 covers 16 amino acids. The CDR3 DNA has 48 bases and is translated from base 1. CDR1 and CDR2 are drawn from the germline V gene: KGHSH, LQKENI. The TCR beta CDR3 regions were amplified from the RNA transcripts. The first round of RT-PCR for the TCR CDR3 was performed with the HTBI primer set and the Qiagen OneStep RT-PCR kit. The libraries were constructed in a second round of multiplex PCR and then size-selected and purified. The libraries were sequenced on an Illumina HiSeq2000 using paired-end 100 bp reads. The authors' analysis ran thus. Raw data were processed with SOAPnuke, discarding reads with adapters, uncalled bases, mean Phred below 15, or no exact constant-primer or identifier match. High-quality paired reads were merged with COPE v1.2.5, and unique nucleotide sequences were defined as clonotypes. Clonotypes were aligned to IMGT TRBV, TRBD and TRBJ reference segments using MiTCR v1.1. The analysis included only V-J combinations with a frequency above 0.0001, which together covered approximately 99% of the repertoires. The TCS score was defined as F50 (clonal expansion) divided by E x V (chaos), with BLOSUM62-based TCRdist calculated between CDR3 peptides within each V-J. Welch's t-statistics and random forest reduced around 520 V-J features to around 14, which were used in a naive Bayes classifier (R e1071). Using fastp trimming at Q25 and MiXCR clonotype assembly, TCRdb reanalyzed the public sequencing data and kept in-frame beta chains. Each entry is one CDR3 protein sequence, shown with its most common DNA and genes. TCRdb assigned the V and J calls; the authors' analysis was not used. Counted in this sample were 210,000 or so distinct CDR3 sequences; roughly a sixth of them appeared once. Of the sample, under 65% is held by the ten largest clones.

The study at large found these results: A model built on a 13 V-J signature distinguished ophthalmopathy from stable hyperthyroidism, reaching over 85% sensitivity and approximately 81% specificity in cross-validation and 80%/75% in testing. In validation, progression to ophthalmopathy was predicted by the model with more than 65% sensitivity and 72% to 85% specificity, a median of approximately 6.5 months before onset. Most expanded thyroid clonotypes (frequency above 0.001) were also detected in blood, a finding suggesting that blood repertoires may reflect thyroid immune responses. Sample size was not statistically predetermined, and investigators were not blinded to group allocation.

A remark on this clonotype: Its antigen is unknown. Base qualities are not recorded, but no much larger clone differs from it by a single base.

Graves' hyperthyroidism was defined as stable when no progression to ophthalmopathy occurred over 18 months of follow-up. Hyperthyroidism patients were aged 18 to 65 years and newly diagnosed, with disease duration of less than 2 months. Any patient with an uncontrolled infection, another autoimmune disease, pregnancy or lactation was excluded. Clinical symptoms, serum thyroxine and TRAb, thyroid ultrasound, and orbital computed tomography formed the basis for the diagnoses. Ficoll-Paque density gradient centrifugation was used to isolate PBMCs from approximately 10 ml of fresh peripheral blood. Trizol reagent was used to extract total RNA, and RNA quality was then checked on an Agilent 2100 Bioanalyzer.

Sequenced sample: blood. This receptor was taken from a man over 45 with Graves' hyperthyroidism. This sequence uses TRBV18 and TRBJ2-7, and 12 junction bases match TRBD2. The CDR3 amino acid sequence is: CASSQPLAGGINEQYF. The DNA sequence follows: TGTGCCAGCTCACAACCTCTAGCGGGAGGGATTAACGAGCAGTACTTC.